Below are 19 T cell receptor beta chains sequenced from a single sample in a study of cytomegalovirus exposure and HLA in healthy donors. The study ran its PCR with 60 Vbeta and 13 Jbeta primers. Assay used: immunoSEQ multiplex PCR; TCRdb lists only in-frame clones, some missing. This sample yields about 250,000 clones, of which around 65% are seen a single time; approximately 2.3% belongs to the top ten. The specimen sequenced was PBMCs. These receptors were collected from a female donor in good health and CMV-seronegative.

V is TRBV19 and J is TRBJ1-1; no firm D call. Trimming removed 4 bases from V and 0 bases from J, with 12 bases in between. The CDR3 contains 15 residues. Germline V CDR1 and CDR2: LNHDA, SQIVND (reference sequence). The CDR3 spells CASSNAGGMNTEAFF. CDR3 sequence (DNA): TGTGCCAGTAGTAATGCGGGCGGCATGAACACTGAAGCTTTCTTT.

This chain links TRBV7-8 with TRBJ2-3, with D possibly being TRBD2 (6 bases). Trimming took 6 bases from V and 2 from J, leaving 15 bases between them. Looked up from germline, CDR1 is SGHVS and CDR2 is FQNEAQ. This CDR3 region has 15 residues. CDR3 DNA: TGTGCCAGCAGTCCACGCATAGCGGTCACAGATACGCAGTATTTT. Translated: CASSPRIAVTDTQYF. The complete variable domain, with remaining parts taken from reference TRBV7-8 and TRBJ2-3, reads GAGVSQSPRYKVAKRGQDVALRCDPISGHVSLFWYQQALGQGPEFLTYFQNEAQLDKSGLPSDRFFAERPEGSVSTLKIQRTQQEDSAVYLCASSPRIAVTDTQYFGPGTRLTVL.

The J gene is TRBJ2-3, the V gene TRBV11-3; 9 positions agree with TRBD2. This CDR3 region has 14 residues. Trimming took 5 bases from V and 6 from J; bases not matched to a gene: 6. Germline-derived CDR1 and CDR2 are SGHNT and YENEEA. This CDR3 reads CASSQREDLDTQYF. In DNA form, the CDR3 reads TGTGCCAGCAGCCAGCGGGAGGATTTGGATACGCAGTATTTT. The full variable domain, with the rest looked up from reference TRBV11-3 and TRBJ2-3, is EAGVVQSPRYKIIEKKQPVAFWCNPISGHNTLYWYLQNLGQGPELLIRYENEEAVDDSQLPKDRFSAERLKGVDSTLKIQPAELGDSAVYLCASSQREDLDTQYFGPGTRLTVL.

The gene calls are TRBV28 and TRBJ2-7, with 7 positions matching TRBD1. The CDR3 runs 14 residues. The V segment lost 8 bases and the J segment 0 bases; nucleotides outside the gene matches: 7. Germline CDR1 and CDR2: MDHEN and SYDVKM. The CDR3: CASVDRMNSYEQYF. In DNA form, the CDR3 reads TGTGCCAGCGTGGACAGGATGAACTCCTACGAGCAGTACTTC.

In this sample, this clone turned up a few times. This rearrangement joins TRBV6-5 to TRBJ1-5, with TRBD1 matching over 8 bases. The germline CDR1 and CDR2 sequences are MNHEY and SVGAGI. The CDR3 consists of 13 residues. Trimming took 5 bases from V and 5 from J; bases not matched to a gene: 2. For the CDR3, the DNA is TGTGCCAGCAGTCCGGACAGGGATCAGCCCCAGCATTTT. It translates to CASSPDRDQPQHF.

Turning to this clone: Compared with germline, one end of the junction differs, possibly owing to a read error. The V and J genes are TRBV6-1 and TRBJ1-2; unclear D gene. Germline V lookup: CDR1 MNHNS, CDR2 SASEGT. There are 8 residues in the CDR3. CDR3 amino acids: CASSDSIF. The CDR3 nucleotides read TGTGCCAGCAGTGATTCCATTTTC.

The genes are TRBV2 and TRBJ2-2, with 9 bases that match TRBD2. Germline values: CDR1 SNHLY, CDR2 FYNNEI. V shed 8 bases and J 2 bases; nucleotides not matched to a gene: 6. This CDR3 is 15 amino acids long. CDR3 DNA sequence: TGTGCCAGCCCAAGACTAGCGGCAAACACCGGGGAGCTGTTTTTT. Translation gives CASPRLAANTGELFF.

The chain joins TRBV19 to TRBJ2-6, with D unresolved. The CDR3 length is 14 residues. Germline CDR1 LNHDA, CDR2 SQIVND (reference sequence). The germline V and J ends were trimmed by 6 bases and 0 bases, with 6 bases remaining between them. The CDR3 region has the DNA TGTGCCAGTAGACACCTCTCTGGGGCCAACGTCCTGACTTTC. Translation: CASRHLSGANVLTF.

The chain uses TRBV5-1 and TRBJ2-3; 13 nucleotides line up with TRBD2. The CDR3 is 17 residues long. The trim removed 4 bases at V and 6 bases at J, leaving 11 bases unmatched. CDR1 is SGHRS, CDR2 YFSETQ, per germline. CDR3 bases: TGCGCCAGCAGCCCGGGACTAGCGGGAACCCGGGGGGATACGCAGTATTTT. Translating gives CASSPGLAGTRGDTQYF. The whole variable domain, filled in from reference TRBV5-1 and TRBJ2-3, reads KAGVTQTPRYLIKTRGQQVTLSCSPISGHRSVSWYQQTPGQGLQFLFEYFSETQRNKGNFPGRFSGRQFSNSRSEMNVSTLELGDSALYLCASSPGLAGTRGDTQYFGPGTRLTVL.

J is TRBJ2-5 and V is TRBV29-1; D is perhaps TRBD1 (6 bases). The CDR3 consists of 14 residues. Between the trimmed V and J ends, which lost 6 bases and 2 bases, there was a span of 16 bases. Germline-derived CDR1 and CDR2 are SQVTM and ANQGSEA. CDR3 residues: CSVHRDSLQETQYF. CDR3 DNA sequence: TGCAGCGTCCACAGGGATTCCCTTCAAGAGACCCAGTACTTC.

This clone was seen more than once but under ten times. This chain joins TRBV14 and TRBJ2-7; TRBD2 aligns across 10 bases. The CDR3 has 15 amino acids. The junction had 8 bases not matched to a gene; V was cut back by 6 bases and J by 3 bases. The germline V gene has CDR1 SGHDN and CDR2 FVKESK. The CDR3 DNA is TGTGCCAGCAGTGGTCGGACTAGCGGAGGCTACGAGCAGTACTTC. Translating it yields CASSGRTSGGYEQYF.

This clone was detected only a few times. The V call is TRBV2, the J call TRBJ1-1, with D possibly matching TRBD1 (5 bases). Per germline, CDR1 SNHLY and CDR2 FYNNEI. The ends were cut back, 4 bases at V and 3 bases at J, with 18 bases in the middle. This CDR3 region has 16 residues. The CDR3 loop reads CASSGVIGGGDTEAFF. The CDR3 bases are TGTGCCAGCAGTGGCGTAATCGGAGGAGGGGACACTGAAGCTTTCTTT. The entire variable domain, with the rest obtained from reference TRBV2 and TRBJ1-1, is as follows: EPEVTQTPSHQVTQMGQEVILRCVPISNHLYFYWYRQILGQKVEFLVSFYNNEISEKSEIFDDQFSVERPDGSNFTLKIRSTKLEDSAMYFCASSGVIGGGDTEAFFGQGTRLTVV.

On this clone itself: Other DNA sequences in the same sample also yield this CDR3. V and J are TRBV6-5 and TRBJ1-2; TRBD1 matches 9 bases. CDR1 MNHEY and CDR2 SVGAGI come from the germline V gene. The ends lost 5 bases at V and 5 bases at J; junction bases unmatched: 6. The length of the CDR3 is 14 residues. The CDR3 DNA is TGTGCCAGCAGTCCCGGGACAGGGATTTATGGCTACACCTTC. Translation: CASSPGTGIYGYTF.

The chain joins TRBV12-5 to TRBJ2-1; the D gene is possibly TRBD2 (6 bases). V dropped 6 bases and J dropped 6 bases, with 21 bases sitting between them. The germline gives CDR1 LGHNT, CDR2 FRNRAP. The length of the CDR3 is 16 residues. CDR3 nucleotides: TGTGCTAGTGGCCGCGATCTAGGTCGGGGGTTCAATGAGCAGTTCTTC. It specifies CASGRDLGRGFNEQFF.

This chain connects TRBV7-9 to TRBJ1-1, with unresolved D. Germline CDR1 and CDR2: SEHNR and FQNEAQ (reference sequence). Trimming cost V 0 bases and J 2 bases, with 4 bases left between them. The CDR3 is 13 residues long. The CDR3 is CASSLATNTEAFF. Written as DNA, the CDR3 is TGTGCCAGCAGCTTAGCGACTAACACTGAAGCTTTCTTT.

J is TRBJ1-5 and V is TRBV6-1; a possible D gene is TRBD1 (5 bases). The V end was cut by 2 bases, the J end by 0 bases, with 14 bases between. Per germline, CDR1 MNHNS and CDR2 SASEGT. The CDR3 totals 17 residues. CDR3 sequence reads: CASSEYGRGYSNQPQHF. The CDR3 nucleotides are TGTGCCAGCAGTGAATACGGGAGGGGCTATAGCAATCAGCCCCAGCATTTT.

The genes are TRBV7-2 and TRBJ2-7, with a weak D call TRBD2 (6 bases). This CDR3 contains 13 residues. Germline CDR1 is SGHTA and CDR2 is FQGNSA. The V gene lost 5 bases and the J gene lost 6 bases, with 14 bases spanning the gap. CDR3 in amino acids: CASSPYPGSEQYF. The CDR3 DNA is TGTGCCAGCAGCCCATACCCCGGGAGCGAGCAGTACTTC.

The genes are TRBV6-1 and TRBJ1-4; TRBD1 is a possible D gene (6 bases). Germline V gene data show CDR1 as MNHNS and CDR2 as SASEGT. V lost 6 bases to trimming and J lost 8 bases, with 16 bases between them. This CDR3 has 14 residues. The CDR3 DNA reads TGTGCCAGCAGAGACAGGAATTTAGGAGAAAAACTGTTTTTT. Its protein is CASRDRNLGEKLFF.

The V gene is TRBV11-1, the J gene TRBJ2-1, with D perhaps TRBD2 (7 bases). Trimming took 8 bases from V and 0 from J, leaving 17 bases between them. The CDR3 consists of 16 residues. Germline V CDR1 and CDR2: SGHAT, FQDESV (reference sequence). The CDR3 sequence is CASWRVGGASYNEQFF. DNA for the CDR3: TGTGCCAGCTGGAGAGTGGGGGGGGCCTCCTACAATGAGCAGTTCTTC.